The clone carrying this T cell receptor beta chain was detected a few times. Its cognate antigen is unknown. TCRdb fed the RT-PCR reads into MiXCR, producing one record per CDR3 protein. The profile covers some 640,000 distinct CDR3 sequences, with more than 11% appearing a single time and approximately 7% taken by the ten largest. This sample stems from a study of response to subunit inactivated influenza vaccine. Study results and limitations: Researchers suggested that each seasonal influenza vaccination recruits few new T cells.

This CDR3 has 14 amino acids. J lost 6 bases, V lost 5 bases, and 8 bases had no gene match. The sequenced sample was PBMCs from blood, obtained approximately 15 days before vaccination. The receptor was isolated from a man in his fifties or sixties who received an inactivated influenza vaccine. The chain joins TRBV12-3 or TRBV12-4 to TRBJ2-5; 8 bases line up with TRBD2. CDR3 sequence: CASSPGLGSQTQYF. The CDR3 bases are TGTGCCAGCAGTCCGGGACTAGGGTCTCAGACCCAGTACTTC.